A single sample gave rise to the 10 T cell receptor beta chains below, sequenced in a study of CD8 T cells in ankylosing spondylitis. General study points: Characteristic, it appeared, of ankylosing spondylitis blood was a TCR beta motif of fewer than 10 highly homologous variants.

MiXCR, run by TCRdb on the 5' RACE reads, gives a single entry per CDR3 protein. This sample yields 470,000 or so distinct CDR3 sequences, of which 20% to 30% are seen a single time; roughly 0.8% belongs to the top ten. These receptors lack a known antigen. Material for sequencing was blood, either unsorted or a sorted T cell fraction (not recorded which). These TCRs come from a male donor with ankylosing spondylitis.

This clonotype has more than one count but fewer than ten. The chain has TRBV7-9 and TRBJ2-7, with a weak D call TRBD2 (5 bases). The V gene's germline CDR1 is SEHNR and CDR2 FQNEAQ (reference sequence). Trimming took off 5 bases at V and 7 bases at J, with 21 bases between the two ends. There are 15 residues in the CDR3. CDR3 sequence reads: CASSQTGITTKEQYF. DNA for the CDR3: TGTGCCAGCAGCCAGACGGGAATAACTACGAAGGAGCAGTACTTC.

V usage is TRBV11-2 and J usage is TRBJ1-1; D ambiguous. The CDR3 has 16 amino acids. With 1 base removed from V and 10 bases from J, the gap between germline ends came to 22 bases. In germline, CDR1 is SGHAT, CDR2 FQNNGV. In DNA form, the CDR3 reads TGTGCCAGCAGCTTAGTGGTTAGGGATAATACCGGGTCAGCTTTCTTT. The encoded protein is CASSLVVRDNTGSAFF.

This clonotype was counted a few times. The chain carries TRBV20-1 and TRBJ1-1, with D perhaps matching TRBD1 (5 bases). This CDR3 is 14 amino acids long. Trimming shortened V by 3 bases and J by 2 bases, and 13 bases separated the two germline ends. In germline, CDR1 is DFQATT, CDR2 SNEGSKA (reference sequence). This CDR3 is CSARGPTDNTEAFF. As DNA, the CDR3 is TGCAGTGCTAGGGGACCGACAGACAACACTGAAGCTTTCTTT.

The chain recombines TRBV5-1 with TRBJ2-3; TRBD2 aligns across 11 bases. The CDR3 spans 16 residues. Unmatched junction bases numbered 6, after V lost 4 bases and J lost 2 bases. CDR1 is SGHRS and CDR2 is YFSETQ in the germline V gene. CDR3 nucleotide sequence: TGCGCCAGCAGCGAACGACTAGCGGGGAACACAGATACGCAGTATTTT. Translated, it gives CASSERLAGNTDTQYF.

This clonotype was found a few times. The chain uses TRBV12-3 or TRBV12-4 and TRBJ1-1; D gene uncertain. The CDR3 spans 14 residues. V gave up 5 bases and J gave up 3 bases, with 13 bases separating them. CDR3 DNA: TGTGCCAGCAGTGCATGGGGTCCCCACACTGAAGCTTTCTTT. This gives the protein CASSAWGPHTEAFF.

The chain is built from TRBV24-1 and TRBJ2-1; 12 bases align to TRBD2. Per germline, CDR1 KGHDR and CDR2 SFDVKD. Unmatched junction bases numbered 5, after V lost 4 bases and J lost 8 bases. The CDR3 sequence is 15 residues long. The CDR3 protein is CATSDLTSGSYEQFF. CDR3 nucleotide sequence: TGTGCCACCAGTGACCTGACTAGCGGGAGCTATGAGCAGTTCTTC.

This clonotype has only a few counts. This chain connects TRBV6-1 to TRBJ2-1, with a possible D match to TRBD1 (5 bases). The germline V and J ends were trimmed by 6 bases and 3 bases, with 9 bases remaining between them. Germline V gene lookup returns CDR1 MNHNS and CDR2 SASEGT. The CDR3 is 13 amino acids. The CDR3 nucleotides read TGTGCCAGCAGGGTGGGGCGCTACAATGAGCAGTTCTTC. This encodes CASRVGRYNEQFF.

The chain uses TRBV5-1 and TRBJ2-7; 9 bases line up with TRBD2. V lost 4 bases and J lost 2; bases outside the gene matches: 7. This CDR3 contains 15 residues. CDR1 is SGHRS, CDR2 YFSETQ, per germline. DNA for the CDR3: TGCGCCAGCAGCCCGGACGCGGGAGGGGCCTACGAGCAGTACTTC. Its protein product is CASSPDAGGAYEQYF.

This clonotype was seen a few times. The CDR3 DNA reads TGTGCCAGCAGCTTAGGTTTAGGAATTGTACATGAGCAGTTCTTC. This sequence encodes CASSLGLGIVHEQFF. The chain carries TRBV7-8 and TRBJ2-1, with no clear D. Germline V gives CDR1 SGHVS, CDR2 FQNEAQ. The CDR3 covers 15 residues. Trimming took off 1 base at V and 8 bases at J, with 15 bases between the two ends.

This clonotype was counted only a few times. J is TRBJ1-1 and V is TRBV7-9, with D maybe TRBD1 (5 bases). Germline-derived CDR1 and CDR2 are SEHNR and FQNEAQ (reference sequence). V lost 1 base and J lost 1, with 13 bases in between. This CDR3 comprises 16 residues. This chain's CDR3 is CASSLDRGGTNTEAFF. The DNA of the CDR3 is TGTGCCAGCAGCTTAGATCGTGGGGGAACGAACACTGAAGCTTTCTTT.